A single sample gave rise to the 21 T cell receptor beta chains below, sequenced in a study of post-analysis software for immune sequencing data. Findings and limits, study-wide: Five or six TRBV segments were significantly more frequent in patients than in controls. TRBV5-6, TRBV5-1 and TRBV20-1 were among these segments.

No antigen has been identified for these receptors. TCR beta cDNA libraries had unique molecular identifiers. TCRdb passed the PCR reads through MiXCR, listing each CDR3 protein once. The sample lists roughly 400,000 distinct CDR3 sequences; approximately 38% were seen once. What was sequenced was blood. These receptors were collected from a girl aged 2 to 9 with multiple sclerosis.

This clonotype was found a few times. This chain uses TRBV29-1 with TRBJ1-1; the match to TRBD1 covers 9 bases. V dropped 3 bases and J dropped 1; count of bases not matched to a gene: 3. The CDR3 is made up of 14 amino acids. CDR1 is SQVTM, CDR2 ANQGSEA, per germline. CDR3 region: CSVDKGQGNTEAFF. The CDR3 coding sequence is TGCAGCGTTGATAAGGGACAGGGGAACACTGAAGCTTTCTTT.

With regard to this clonotype: A read error is possible here, since a much larger clone lies one base away. The rearrangement links TRBV2 to TRBJ2-1, with D possibly matching TRBD2 (6 bases). V lost 6 bases, J lost 10 bases, and 16 bases lay in between. The CDR3 is 13 residues long. Germline lookup yields CDR1 SNHLY and CDR2 FYNNEI. CDR3 residues: CASRWDFPYEQFF. The CDR3 DNA is TGTGCCAGCAGGTGGGACTTCCCCTACGAGCAGTTCTTC. Complete variable domain (other parts from reference TRBV2 and TRBJ2-1): EPEVTQTPSHQVTQMGQEVILRCVPISNHLYFYWYRQILGQKVEFLVSFYNNEISEKSEIFDDQFSVERPDGSNFTLKIRSTKLEDSAMYFCASRWDFPYEQFFGPGTRLTVL.

The chain links TRBV10-3 to TRBJ2-1, with D unresolved. Germline V gene data show CDR1 as ENHRY and CDR2 as SYGVKD. V lost 6 bases, J lost 6 bases, and 15 bases lay in between. This CDR3 has 14 residues. As DNA, the CDR3 is TGTGCCATCAGATATGACAAAGTCCTCAATGAGCAGTTCTTC. This encodes CAIRYDKVLNEQFF.

In its sample, this clonotype was seen many times. A read error may explain this, as a much larger clone is one base away. V and J are TRBV5-1 and TRBJ2-7, with 9 bases lining up with TRBD1. Per germline, CDR1 SGHRS and CDR2 YFSETQ. CDR3 length: 15 amino acids. V lost 0 bases to trimming and J lost 5 bases; unmatched junction nucleotides: 6. The CDR3 is CASSLGTGGWHEQYF. The CDR3 DNA reads as TGCGCCAGCAGCTTGGGAACAGGGGGCTGGCACGAGCAGTACTTC.

The table lists this clonotype with a few counts. This chain connects TRBV20-1 to TRBJ2-7, with TRBD1 as a possible D gene (6 bases). Germline values: CDR1 DFQATT, CDR2 SNEGSKA (reference sequence). The V and J ends lost 4 bases and 5 bases respectively, with 18 bases between them. The CDR3 runs 14 residues. The CDR3 here is CSANHVQGFHEQYF. As DNA, the CDR3 is TGCAGTGCTAACCACGTACAGGGATTCCACGAGCAGTACTTC.

This clonotype showed up just a few times. The chain couples TRBV10-3 to TRBJ2-5, with a tentative D call TRBD2 (6 bases). The J call is doubtful: the DNA matches TRBJ2-7 better. The germline CDR1 and CDR2 sequences are ENHRY and SYGVKD. This CDR3 contains 14 residues. CDR3 DNA sequence: TGTGCCACCTCACGGGAGTCTCTCTCCTACGAGCAGTACTTC. Translated, it gives CATSRESLSYEQYF.

The sample holds a few counts of this clonotype. This chain links TRBV11-2 with TRBJ2-7; 9 positions match TRBD2. V shed 5 bases and J 2 bases; nucleotides not matched to a gene: 7. CDR3 length: 15 amino acids. Germline loops: CDR1 SGHAT, CDR2 FQNNGV. The CDR3 is CASSPWGTSTYEQYF. Written as DNA, the CDR3 is TGTGCCAGCAGCCCGTGGGGGACTAGCACCTACGAGCAGTACTTC.

This clonotype was seen only a few times. This sequence joins TRBV7-2 and TRBJ2-7; perhaps TRBD2 as D (5 bases). The CDR3 covers 13 residues. Trimming removed 3 bases at V and 2 bases at J, with 8 bases between. CDR1 is SGHTA and CDR2 is FQGNSA in the germline V gene. CDR3 bases: TGTGCCAGCAGCTTGGACTCCCCCTACGAGCAGTACTTC. This encodes CASSLDSPYEQYF.

This clonotype was detected only a few times. CDR3 in DNA: TGTGCCAGCAGCTTAGGGGTGGGGGGGCTCGATACGCAGTATTTT. Translation gives CASSLGVGGLDTQYF. V gene TRBV7-8 combines with J gene TRBJ2-3; possible D gene TRBD2, 7 bases. This CDR3 comprises 15 residues. The V and J ends lost 1 base and 6 bases respectively, with 14 bases between them. Germline-derived CDR1 and CDR2 are SGHVS and FQNEAQ.

In this sample, this clonotype turned up a few times. The chain is built from TRBV10-3 and TRBJ2-7; no clear D. The germline V gene has CDR1 ENHRY and CDR2 SYGVKD. Trimming stripped 0 bases from V and 1 base from J, with 16 bases between. CDR3 length: 17 residues. The CDR3, as DNA: TGTGCCATCAGTGAGTCGAGGCAGAGTCAAGGGTCCTACGAGCAGTACTTC. Protein sequence: CAISESRQSQGSYEQYF.

This clonotype has only a few counts. V usage is TRBV7-8 and J usage is TRBJ2-1; 7 bases map to TRBD1. Germline trimming cut 5 bases from V and 0 bases from J; bases unmatched to any gene: 4. The CDR3 totals 15 residues. Germline V gives CDR1 SGHVS, CDR2 FQNEAQ. CDR3 sequence reads: CASSEGASSYNEQFF. The DNA of the CDR3 is TGTGCCAGCAGCGAGGGGGCCAGCTCCTACAATGAGCAGTTCTTC.

Note on this clonotype: Germline is not matched at one junction end, which may reflect a read error. For the CDR3, the DNA is TGTGCCGGCAGCCAAGAGGGCAGGGGGGTCAGCACAGATACGCGGTATTTT. Encoded protein: CAGSQEGRGVSTDTRYF. The chain carries TRBV3-1 and TRBJ2-3, with TRBD1 as a possible D gene (7 bases). This CDR3 is 17 amino acids long. In germline, CDR1 is LGHDT, CDR2 YNNKEL (reference sequence).

In its sample, this clonotype was seen a few times. The chain recombines TRBV29-1 with TRBJ2-7; 8 bases fit TRBD2. V shed 6 bases and J 0 bases; nucleotides not matched to a gene: 10. The V gene's germline CDR1 is SQVTM and CDR2 ANQGSEA. This CDR3 is built from 15 residues. The CDR3 here is CSVAQLAAISYEQYF. CDR3 nucleotides: TGCAGCGTAGCCCAACTAGCGGCGATCTCCTACGAGCAGTACTTC.

The chain couples TRBV10-3 to TRBJ1-1; D call uncertain. The germline V and J ends were trimmed by 7 bases and 0 bases, with 12 bases remaining between them. This CDR3 is built from 14 residues. Per the germline V gene, CDR1 is ENHRY and CDR2 is SYGVKD. CDR3 in DNA: TGTGCCATCAAAAGAGACGGAATGAACACTGAAGCTTTCTTT. Amino acid sequence: CAIKRDGMNTEAFF.

This chain connects TRBV28 to TRBJ2-7; possibly TRBD2 for D (6 bases). V was shortened by 8 bases and J by 0 bases, with 11 bases between the two germline ends. CDR1 and CDR2 from the germline V gene are MDHEN and SYDVKM. The CDR3 spans 13 residues. The chain's CDR3 is CASFSGGSYEQYF. Written as DNA, the CDR3 is TGTGCCAGCTTCTCCGGGGGCTCCTACGAGCAGTACTTC.

V gene TRBV5-5 combines with J gene TRBJ1-5; D gene uncertain. The CDR3 sequence is 13 residues long. Germline V gives CDR1 SGHKS, CDR2 YYEKEE (reference sequence). Between the trimmed V and J ends, which lost 4 bases and 9 bases, there was a span of 14 bases. The CDR3 is CASSPRPTRPQHF. As DNA, the CDR3 is TGTGCCAGCAGCCCAAGACCCACCCGGCCCCAGCATTTT. Variable domain in full (rest from reference TRBV5-5 and TRBJ1-5): DAGVTQSPTHLIKTRGQQVTLRCSPISGHKSVSWYQQVLGQGPQFIFQYYEKEERGRGNFPDRFSARQFPNYSSELNVNALLLGDSALYLCASSPRPTRPQHFGDGTRLSIL.

In its sample, this clonotype was seen many times. This rearrangement joins TRBV6-5 to TRBJ2-3; weak D call: TRBD1 (6 bases). Germline V gene data show CDR1 as MNHEY and CDR2 as SVGAGI. This CDR3 has 12 residues. V was trimmed by 2 bases and J by 9 bases, leaving 9 bases between them. In DNA, the CDR3 is TGTGCCAGCAGTTACGCAACAGGGACGCAGTATTTT. Its translation is CASSYATGTQYF.

The sample holds a few counts of this clonotype. This chain joins TRBV13 and TRBJ2-7; the match to TRBD1 covers 9 bases. The CDR3 has 16 amino acids. Unmatched junction bases numbered 9, after V lost 1 base and J lost 5 bases. In germline, CDR1 is PRHDT, CDR2 FYEKMQ (reference sequence). The CDR3 here is CASSLVGDRVRHEQYF. The CDR3 bases are TGTGCCAGCAGCTTAGTGGGGGACAGGGTACGTCACGAGCAGTACTTC.

This clonotype appeared a few times. This rearrangement joins TRBV7-9 to TRBJ2-3; 7 nucleotides agree with TRBD1. Trimming removed 5 bases from V and 4 bases from J; junction bases left unmatched: 6. CDR1 is SEHNR and CDR2 is FQNEAQ in the germline V gene (reference sequence). The CDR3 is made up of 14 amino acids. CDR3 in DNA: TGTGCCAGCAGCCTCCGACAGGGTCCAGATACGCAGTATTTT. Translating gives CASSLRQGPDTQYF.

J is TRBJ2-1 and V is TRBV7-6; TRBD2 agrees at 7 bases. After removal of 5 bases from V and 1 base from J, the junction contained 11 bases not matched to a gene. In germline, CDR1 is SGHVS, CDR2 FNYEAQ. This CDR3 contains 17 residues. The CDR3 spells CASSPFPAGPSYNEQFF. The CDR3 bases are TGTGCCAGCAGCCCATTTCCAGCGGGACCTTCCTACAATGAGCAGTTCTTC.

This clonotype occurred a few times. The chain combines TRBV11-1 with TRBJ1-5; TRBD1 matches at 7 bases. The junction had 4 bases not matched to a gene; V was cut back by 5 bases and J by 3 bases. The CDR3 is 14 residues long. Germline-derived CDR1 and CDR2 are SGHAT and FQDESV (reference sequence). The CDR3 region has the DNA TGTGCCAGCAGCCCACAGGGGAACAATCAGCCCCAGCATTTT. Its translation is CASSPQGNNQPQHF.